A single sample is the source of the 29 T cell receptor beta chains below, sequenced in a study of cytomegalovirus exposure and HLA in healthy donors (TCRdb year 2017). The library came from the immunoSEQ multiplex PCR assay. A mixture of 60 forward primers for TCR Vbeta segments and 13 reverse primers for TCR Jbeta segments was used in the multiplex PCR. Held by TCRdb, this immuneACCESS table contains in-frame sequences only and omits some clones. Under half of the omission traces to an unresolved V gene where checked; the cause of the rest is unknown. The table for this sample lists under 130,000 clones; around 70% of them were counted only once. Clones ranked in the top ten supply about 3.5% of the sample. Sequenced input: PBMCs. These receptors originate from a man younger than 40 in good health and CMV-seronegative.

V is TRBV6-5 and J is TRBJ2-2; D is ambiguous. V lost 5 bases and J lost 9, with 16 bases in between. CDR1 is MNHEY, CDR2 SVGAGI, per germline. The CDR3 extends over 14 amino acids. The CDR3 DNA is TGTGCCAGCAGTGACAACAGCAGGCTCAGGGAGCTGTTTTTT. Protein product: CASSDNSRLRELFF.

The chain combines TRBV5-4 with TRBJ1-2; TRBD1 aligns across 9 bases. Trimming at V came to 4 bases and at J to 4 bases, leaving 5 bases not matched to a gene. Per the germline V gene, CDR1 is SGHNT and CDR2 is YYREEE (reference sequence). This CDR3 region has 14 residues. Here the CDR3 DNA reads TGTGCCAGCAGCCGGGACAGGGTACCCTATGGCTACACCTTC. It yields the protein CASSRDRVPYGYTF.

The rearrangement links TRBV7-2 to TRBJ1-5, with a tentative D call TRBD1 (5 bases). The germline V and J ends were trimmed by 3 bases and 3 bases, with 12 bases remaining between them. Germline CDR1 reads SGHTA; CDR2 reads FQGNSA. The CDR3 consists of 15 residues. Written as DNA, the CDR3 is TGTGCCAGCAGCTTCCAGAAAGGGGCCAATCAGCCCCAGCATTTT. It encodes CASSFQKGANQPQHF. The variable domain in full, completed from reference TRBV7-2 and TRBJ1-5, reads GAGVSQSPSNKVTEKGKDVELRCDPISGHTALYWYRQSLGQGLEFLIYFQGNSAPDKSGLPSDRFSAERTGGSVSTLTIQRTQQEDSAVYLCASSFQKGANQPQHFGDGTRLSIL.

The chain is built from TRBV2 and TRBJ1-2; TRBD1 matches at 7 bases. The V gene end was trimmed by 6 bases and the J gene end by 6 bases; junction bases not matched to a gene: 7. The CDR3 has 13 amino acids. Per germline, CDR1 SNHLY and CDR2 FYNNEI. The CDR3 loop reads CASRGDREDGYTF. CDR3 DNA sequence: TGTGCCAGCAGGGGAGACAGGGAGGATGGCTACACCTTC.

V gene TRBV7-6 combines with J gene TRBJ2-1; 9 bases agree with TRBD1. V dropped 6 bases and J dropped 6; count of bases not matched to a gene: 6. Germline V CDR1 and CDR2: SGHVS, FNYEAQ. This CDR3 region has 14 residues. The CDR3 protein is CASSHPGQGNEQFF. DNA of the CDR3: TGTGCCAGCAGTCATCCGGGACAGGGCAATGAGCAGTTCTTC.

V is TRBV29-1 and J is TRBJ2-5; the match to TRBD2 covers 9 bases. The germline V gene has CDR1 SQVTM and CDR2 ANQGSEA. After removal of 8 bases from V and 3 bases from J, the junction contained 16 bases not matched to a gene. The CDR3 has 16 residues. CDR3 sequence reads: CSFGGSGSALKETQYF. The DNA for the CDR3 is TGCAGCTTTGGCGGTAGCGGGAGCGCTCTTAAAGAGACCCAGTACTTC.

The chain combines TRBV9 with TRBJ2-7; perhaps TRBD2 as D (7 bases). V shed 2 bases and J shed 3 bases, with 15 bases lying between them. Per the germline V gene, CDR1 is SGDLS and CDR2 is YYNGEE. CDR3 length: 15 amino acids. CDR3 amino acids: CASSVGRGGLYEQYF. In DNA form, the CDR3 reads TGTGCCAGCAGCGTCGGCAGGGGAGGGCTCTACGAGCAGTACTTC.

The V gene is TRBV11-2, the J gene TRBJ2-7; tentative D call: TRBD2 (6 bases). The CDR3 is 18 amino acids. Trimming stripped 4 bases from V and 2 bases from J, with 24 bases between. CDR1 and CDR2 (germline): SGHAT, FQNNGV. CDR3 in amino acids: CASSSPGTSIPYAYEQYF. The DNA for the CDR3 is TGTGCCAGCAGCTCCCCCGGGACTTCGATCCCCTACGCCTACGAGCAGTACTTC.

The chain links TRBV9 to TRBJ2-1, with a weak D call TRBD2 (6 bases). The CDR3 sequence is 17 residues long. V gave up 1 base and J gave up 2 bases, with 16 bases separating them. The V gene's germline CDR1 is SGDLS and CDR2 YYNGEE. The CDR3 protein is CASSVRYTGSTYNEQFF. The CDR3 nucleotides read TGTGCCAGCAGCGTACGGTATACCGGGAGCACCTACAATGAGCAGTTCTTC.

The rearrangement joins TRBV4-3 to TRBJ1-4, with 8 bases matching TRBD1. Germline V gene sequence: CDR1 LGHNA, CDR2 YSLEER. After removal of 0 bases from V and 4 bases from J, the junction contained 4 bases not matched to a gene. This CDR3 has 16 amino acids. The CDR3 nucleotides read TGCGCCAGCAGCCAAGATTTTACAGGGGGTAATGAAAAACTGTTTTTT. This sequence encodes CASSQDFTGGNEKLFF.

The chain recombines TRBV29-1 with TRBJ2-1, with 10 bases aligning to TRBD2. The CDR3 has 14 amino acids. Germline V gene lookup returns CDR1 SQVTM and CDR2 ANQGSEA. J gave up 8 bases and V 5 bases, and 9 bases lay outside the gene matches. In nucleotides, the CDR3 is TGCAGCGTTCTTTCAGCGGGAGGGCCGCATGAGCAGTTCTTC. Its translation: CSVLSAGGPHEQFF.

J is TRBJ1-2 and V is TRBV6-5, with D possibly matching TRBD1 (6 bases). Germline V gene sequence: CDR1 MNHEY, CDR2 SVGAGI. The ends were cut back, 6 bases at V and 7 bases at J, with 18 bases in the middle. CDR3 length equals 14 residues. CDR3 loop: CASSRTGTIGGYTF. CDR3 nucleotides: TGTGCCAGCAGCCGAACAGGGACTATAGGTGGCTACACCTTC.

Regarding this clone: Other DNA variants within this sample encode the same CDR3. J is TRBJ2-5 and V is TRBV10-3, with D possibly TRBD2 on 6 matching bases. This CDR3 spans 12 amino acids. V dropped 4 bases and J dropped 5 bases, with 8 bases sitting between them. Germline V CDR1 and CDR2: ENHRY, SYGVKD. This chain's CDR3 is CAISGAGETQYF. The CDR3 coding sequence is TGTGCCATCAGTGGGGCGGGGGAGACCCAGTACTTC.

The chain links TRBV5-1 to TRBJ2-1, with 8 nucleotides matching TRBD1. Germline V gene sequence: CDR1 SGHRS, CDR2 YFSETQ. With 0 bases clipped from V and 4 bases from J, the junction kept 15 bases outside the gene matches. The CDR3 is 19 residues long. CDR3 region: CASSLGGTGVRQGYNEQFF. The DNA for the CDR3 is TGCGCCAGCAGCTTGGGAGGGACAGGTGTCCGTCAAGGGTACAATGAGCAGTTCTTC.

This sequence joins TRBV6-1 and TRBJ1-2; 7 nucleotides match TRBD1. The CDR3 contains 14 residues. Germline values: CDR1 MNHNS, CDR2 SASEGT. After removal of 6 bases from V and 2 bases from J, the junction contained 6 bases not matched to a gene. The CDR3 DNA reads as TGTGCCAGCAGGGACGGGACAGCCAACTATGGCTACACCTTC. This encodes CASRDGTANYGYTF.

This chain connects TRBV11-3 to TRBJ2-2; 9 nucleotides align to TRBD1. With V trimmed by 5 bases and J by 7 bases, 8 bases remained unmatched. This CDR3 has 15 residues. Germline V CDR1 and CDR2: SGHNT, YENEEA. CDR3 coding DNA: TGTGCCAGCAGCATACGGACAGGGGAAATCGGGGAGCTGTTTTTT. Residues: CASSIRTGEIGELFF.

The chain uses TRBV2 and TRBJ1-1; D not resolved. The CDR3 loop spans 17 amino acids. In germline, CDR1 is SNHLY, CDR2 FYNNEI. Between the trimmed V and J ends, which lost 4 bases and 0 bases, there was a span of 18 bases. The CDR3 spells CASSGREARIMNTEAFF. CDR3 DNA: TGTGCCAGCAGTGGTAGGGAGGCTCGGATTATGAACACTGAAGCTTTCTTT.

The genes are TRBV4-3 and TRBJ2-5; tentatively, D is TRBD1 (6 bases). The CDR3 is 15 residues long. The germline gives CDR1 LGHNA, CDR2 YSLEER. The V end lost 2 bases, the J end lost 5 bases, and 15 bases lay between the germline ends. CDR3 bases: TGCGCCAGCAGCCAAAACCAGGGGTTGCGGGAGACCCAGTACTTC. This codes for CASSQNQGLRETQYF.

The chain employs TRBV7-2 and TRBJ2-5; D gene unclear. Germline V CDR1 and CDR2: SGHTA, FQGNSA. V lost 1 base to trimming and J lost 4 bases, with 4 bases between them. This CDR3 region has 12 residues. CDR3 loop: CASSLVLETQYF. The CDR3 bases are TGTGCCAGCAGCTTAGTTCTAGAGACCCAGTACTTC.

This sequence joins TRBV5-1 and TRBJ1-6, with 9 bases fitting TRBD1. The CDR3 extends over 15 amino acids. The V gene's germline CDR1 is SGHRS and CDR2 YFSETQ. V lost 4 bases to trimming and J lost 8 bases; unmatched junction nucleotides: 7. The CDR3 loop reads CASSPRTGEDSPLHF. DNA for the CDR3: TGCGCCAGCAGCCCCCGGACAGGGGAGGATTCACCCCTCCACTTT.

This clone was seen a few times. V is TRBV14 and J is TRBJ2-3; 11 nucleotides match TRBD2. Trimming at V came to 0 bases and at J to 6 bases, leaving 8 bases not matched to a gene. The CDR3 is made up of 17 amino acids. CDR1 and CDR2 (germline): SGHDN, FVKESK. For the CDR3, the DNA is TGTGCCAGCAGCCAAGATCCATCTAGCGGGAGGCCGGATACGCAGTATTTT. Protein: CASSQDPSSGRPDTQYF.

The genes are TRBV29-1 and TRBJ2-4; D gene ambiguous. The CDR3 totals 12 residues. With 6 bases removed from V and 2 bases from J, the gap between germline ends came to 8 bases. The germline gives CDR1 SQVTM, CDR2 ANQGSEA. Here the CDR3 DNA reads TGCAGCGTCGTAAGCCCCAAAAACATTCAGTACTTC. Translation: CSVVSPKNIQYF.

The V and J genes are TRBV13 and TRBJ2-1; TRBD1 agrees at 10 bases. The CDR3 is 19 amino acids. J was trimmed by 2 bases and V by 4 bases; bases with no gene match: 14. Germline V lookup: CDR1 PRHDT, CDR2 FYEKMQ (reference sequence). The CDR3 DNA sequence: TGTGCCAGCAGCTCCCCGACAGGGGGCGAGGTTGGGACCTACAATGAGCAGTTCTTC. This codes for CASSSPTGGEVGTYNEQFF.

This clone was found a few times. The V call is TRBV7-2, the J call TRBJ2-7; maybe TRBD1 (6 bases). CDR1 SGHTA and CDR2 FQGNSA come from the germline V gene. Trimming removed 6 bases at V and 0 bases at J, with 15 bases between. The CDR3 contains 15 residues. This CDR3 is CASRRQVVPSYEQYF. Here the CDR3 DNA reads TGTGCCAGCAGACGACAGGTTGTCCCCTCCTACGAGCAGTACTTC.

The sample holds one count of this clone. The chain has TRBV7-9 and TRBJ1-5; tentatively, D is TRBD1 (5 bases). Per the germline V gene, CDR1 is SEHNR and CDR2 is FQNEAQ (reference sequence). Trimming removed 0 bases at V and 0 bases at J, with 15 bases between. This CDR3 region has 18 residues. In nucleotides, the CDR3 is TGTGCCAGCAGCTTAGCGACGGGACTTCGAATTAGCAATCAGCCCCAGCATTTT. The encoded protein is CASSLATGLRISNQPQHF.

The rearrangement links TRBV4-3 to TRBJ1-2; 8 bases map to TRBD1. V lost 2 bases to trimming and J lost 4 bases; unmatched junction nucleotides: 6. CDR1 and CDR2 from the germline V gene are LGHNA and YSLEER. This CDR3 has 15 amino acids. The CDR3 region has the DNA TGCGCCAGCAGCCAACAGACAGGGGATACCTATGGCTACACCTTC. Its protein is CASSQQTGDTYGYTF.

The chain joins TRBV5-1 to TRBJ1-2; TRBD1 aligns across 8 bases. The V segment lost 4 bases and the J segment 3 bases; nucleotides outside the gene matches: 8. The germline V gene has CDR1 SGHRS and CDR2 YFSETQ. The CDR3 covers 15 residues. In DNA, the CDR3 is TGCGCCAGCAGCGATCCCAGGGGGCGGGACTATGGCTACACCTTC. Translated, it gives CASSDPRGRDYGYTF.

In this sample, this clone turned up a few times. The gene calls are TRBV28 and TRBJ2-1; 12 nucleotides agree with TRBD2. Unmatched junction bases numbered 4, after V lost 6 bases and J lost 4 bases. This CDR3 is built from 15 residues. Per germline, CDR1 MDHEN and CDR2 SYDVKM. The CDR3 sequence: CASRSSGRAYNEQFF. CDR3 nucleotide sequence: TGTGCCAGCAGGTCTAGCGGGAGGGCGTACAATGAGCAGTTCTTC.

As to this clone: Other DNA sequences in this specimen translate into the identical CDR3. This sequence joins TRBV29-1 and TRBJ1-4; maybe TRBD1 (6 bases). The CDR3 length is 13 residues. The germline gives CDR1 SQVTM, CDR2 ANQGSEA. Trimming stripped 0 bases from V and 6 bases from J, with 8 bases between. The chain's CDR3 is CSVEEGGDEKLFF. CDR3 nucleotide sequence: TGCAGCGTTGAAGAAGGGGGGGATGAAAAACTGTTTTTT.